Sequencing of this T cell receptor beta chain was carried out in a study of tumor-infiltrating lymphocytes in primary liver carcinoma. The study extracted blood RNA from unsorted whole blood and also extracted germline DNA. Surgery was preceded by the collection of about 3.6 milliliters of peripheral blood. Regarding the study as a whole: There was no comparison of CD4+ and CD8+ repertoires, as samples were bulk unsorted.

Note on this clonotype: What it recognizes is unknown. In this CDR3 the conserved last residue, phenylalanine or tryptophan, is missing, so a read error is likely.

With around 500 ng total RNA as template and a constant-region primer, TCR beta cDNA was made. Generation of the TCR beta libraries relied on three nested multiplex PCR rounds using slightly modified ARM-PCR. TRBV1-TRBV30 forward and Cbeta reverse primers drove the first two roughly 10-cycle rounds. TCRdb reprocessed the multiplex PCR reads via MiXCR and lists one record per CDR3 protein. The sample holds some 320,000 distinct CDR3 sequences; about 60% are singletons and the top ten take around 9.5%. The CDR3 runs to 14 residues. The V gene's germline CDR1 is MNHEY and CDR2 SVGAGI. Trimming cost V 7 bases and J 5 bases, with 15 bases left between them.

Sequenced sample: peripheral blood. The V and J genes are TRBV6-5 and TRBJ2-1; the D gene is possibly TRBD2 (5 bases). The sequence derives from a man in his forties or fifties with primary liver carcinoma and hepatitis B virus infection. CDR3 in amino acids: CASTRTRNHNEQFI. CDR3 bases: TGTGCCAGCACCCGAACTAGAAACCACAATGAGCAGTTCATC.